This TCR beta chain was found in a study of blood T cell repertoires in COVID-19. Source study methods: Estimation of nucleated cell counts relied on the amplification of reference gene primers. Repertoires were generated with immunoSEQ multiplex PCR, while TCRdb's copy carries only in-frame clones and drops some. The D gene and trimming were derived from the DNA, and the V and J assignments and clone size from that table. Altogether more than 70,000 clones are present, about nine tenths being singletons, with the ten largest covering around 5%. Germline V gives CDR1 SGHVS, CDR2 FQNEAQ. The CDR3 is made up of 14 amino acids. The V end was cut by 5 bases, the J end by 1 base, with 11 bases between.

The sample was peripheral blood. This clonotype was obtained from a man in his forties or fifties with active or convalescent COVID-19. V usage is TRBV7-8 and J usage is TRBJ1-1, with D perhaps matching TRBD1 (6 bases). The CDR3 DNA reads as TGTGCCAGCAGCGCACAGGGTCGGAACACTGAAGCTTTCTTT. Its translation is CASSAQGRNTEAFF.